This is a list of T cell receptor beta chains from one sample in a study of T cell responses to AZD1222 COVID-19 vaccine. Libraries were prepared by immunoSEQ multiplex PCR; TCRdb keeps only in-frame clonotypes and omits some of them. The sample has over 85,000 clones; approximately 90% are singletons. Material: peripheral blood, obtained 28 days after the second AZD1222 dose. These receptors were obtained from an adult who received the AZD1222 COVID-19 vaccine. Each CDR3 is given with its conserved first and last residue. Fields, in order: V gene, clone size, J gene, D gene, CDR3 protein, CDR3 DNA. D genes are given only for firm matches. Size values are once, few and many counts, or a class for expanded clones, and some rows have none.

V gene: TRBV11-3; clone size: few; J gene: TRBJ2-3; D gene: .; CDR3 protein: CASSLDRGWADTQYF; CDR3 DNA: TGTGCCAGCAGCTTAGATCGGGGGTGGGCGGATACGCAGTATTTT
V gene: TRBV7-2; clone size: .; J gene: TRBJ1-5; D gene: .; CDR3 protein: CASSLFSNQPQHF; CDR3 DNA: TGTGCCAGCAGCTTGTTCAGCAATCAGCCCCAGCATTTT
V gene: TRBV6-1; clone size: .; J gene: TRBJ1-6; D gene: .; CDR3 protein: CASSGSYNSPLHF; CDR3 DNA: TGTGCCAGCAGTGGATCTTATAATTCACCCCTCCACTTT
V gene: TRBV6-1; clone size: .; J gene: TRBJ2-7; D gene: TRBD1; CDR3 protein: CASGDRGSYEQYF; CDR3 DNA: TGTGCCAGCGGTGACAGGGGATCCTACGAGCAGTACTTC
V gene: TRBV2; clone size: .; J gene: TRBJ1-6; D gene: .; CDR3 protein: CASSEVANSPLHF; CDR3 DNA: TGTGCCAGCAGTGAAGTGGCCAATTCACCCCTCCACTTT
V gene: TRBV6-5; clone size: .; J gene: TRBJ2-7; D gene: TRBD1; CDR3 protein: CASTRDRSYEQYF; CDR3 DNA: TGTGCCAGCACCCGGGACAGGTCCTACGAGCAGTACTTC
V gene: TRBV2; clone size: .; J gene: TRBJ2-7; D gene: .; CDR3 protein: CASSEPGAYEQYF; CDR3 DNA: TGTGCCAGCAGTGAGCCCGGAGCCTACGAGCAGTACTTC
V gene: TRBV9; clone size: .; J gene: TRBJ1-5; D gene: .; CDR3 protein: CASSVEQTDQPQHF; CDR3 DNA: TGTGCCAGCAGCGTAGAACAGACGGATCAGCCCCAGCATTTT
V gene: TRBV2; clone size: .; J gene: TRBJ2-7; D gene: .; CDR3 protein: CASSEALLRSGEQYF; CDR3 DNA: TGTGCCAGCAGTGAAGCGCTTCTGCGGTCGGGCGAGCAGTACTTC
V gene: TRBV5-1; clone size: .; J gene: TRBJ1-1; D gene: TRBD1; CDR3 protein: CASSPEVGQGVTEAFF; CDR3 DNA: TGCGCCAGCAGTCCCGAGGTCGGACAGGGGGTCACTGAAGCTTTCTTT
V gene: TRBV2; clone size: .; J gene: TRBJ1-2; D gene: TRBD1; CDR3 protein: CASRDRANYGYTF; CDR3 DNA: TGTGCCAGCAGAGACAGGGCTAACTATGGCTACACCTTC
V gene: TRBV24-1; clone size: .; J gene: TRBJ2-2; D gene: TRBD1; CDR3 protein: CATTGTANTGELFF; CDR3 DNA: TGTGCCACCACCGGGACAGCGAACACCGGGGAGCTGTTTTTT
V gene: TRBV27; clone size: .; J gene: TRBJ2-7; D gene: .; CDR3 protein: CASSPQQTIYEQYF; CDR3 DNA: TGTGCCAGCAGTCCTCAGCAGACTATCTACGAGCAGTACTTC
V gene: TRBV24-1; clone size: .; J gene: TRBJ1-1; D gene: .; CDR3 protein: CATRGWGATEAFF; CDR3 DNA: TGTGCCACCAGGGGTTGGGGGGCTACTGAAGCTTTCTTT
V gene: TRBV19; clone size: once; J gene: TRBJ2-1; D gene: TRBD1; CDR3 protein: CASSRTGGFGEQFF; CDR3 DNA: TGTGCCAGTAGTAGGACAGGGGGCTTCGGTGAGCAGTTCTTC
V gene: TRBV25-1; clone size: once; J gene: TRBJ1-2; D gene: .; CDR3 protein: CASRTGTNGYTF; CDR3 DNA: TGTGCCAGCAGGACCGGGACCAATGGCTACACCTTC
V gene: TRBV6-2/TRBV6-3; clone size: .; J gene: TRBJ1-3; D gene: TRBD1; CDR3 protein: CASSYDGQGAGGNTIYF; CDR3 DNA: TGTGCCAGCAGTTACGACGGACAGGGGGCAGGTGGAAACACCATATATTTT
V gene: TRBV15; clone size: .; J gene: TRBJ1-5; D gene: .; CDR3 protein: CATSRQDSSSNQPQHF; CDR3 DNA: TGTGCCACCAGCAGACAGGACAGTTCAAGCAATCAGCCCCAGCATTTT
V gene: TRBV11-3; clone size: .; J gene: TRBJ1-4; D gene: .; CDR3 protein: CASSFDEKLFF; CDR3 DNA: TGTGCCAGCAGCTTCGATGAAAAACTGTTTTTT
V gene: TRBV28; clone size: .; J gene: TRBJ1-4; D gene: TRBD1; CDR3 protein: CASSQGQGREKLFF; CDR3 DNA: TGTGCCAGCAGCCAGGGACAGGGACGGGAAAAACTGTTTTTT
V gene: TRBV6-5; clone size: .; J gene: TRBJ1-1; D gene: .; CDR3 protein: CASSRRATASTEAFF; CDR3 DNA: TGTGCCAGCAGTAGAAGGGCCACCGCGAGCACTGAAGCTTTCTTT
V gene: TRBV7-6; clone size: .; J gene: TRBJ2-4; D gene: TRBD1; CDR3 protein: CASSLAGTGVDIQYF; CDR3 DNA: TGTGCCAGCAGCTTAGCCGGGACAGGGGTTGACATTCAGTACTTC
V gene: TRBV7-9; clone size: once; J gene: TRBJ1-2; D gene: TRBD1; CDR3 protein: CASSFETNRGAYGYTF; CDR3 DNA: TGTGCCAGCAGCTTTGAGACGAACAGGGGTGCTTATGGCTACACCTTC
V gene: TRBV28; clone size: .; J gene: TRBJ2-7; D gene: .; CDR3 protein: CASRLDSSYEQYF; CDR3 DNA: TGTGCCAGCAGGCTGGACAGTTCCTACGAGCAGTACTTC
V gene: TRBV27; clone size: .; J gene: TRBJ1-1; D gene: .; CDR3 protein: CASSLLENTEAFF; CDR3 DNA: TGTGCCAGCAGTTTATTAGAGAACACTGAAGCTTTCTTT
V gene: TRBV19; clone size: .; J gene: TRBJ2-7; D gene: .; CDR3 protein: CASSLSWGYEQYF; CDR3 DNA: TGTGCCAGTAGTCTAAGTTGGGGATACGAGCAGTACTTC
V gene: TRBV24-1; clone size: .; J gene: TRBJ2-3; D gene: TRBD2; CDR3 protein: CATSKGLGSTDTQYF; CDR3 DNA: TGTGCCACCAGTAAGGGACTAGGCAGCACAGATACGCAGTATTTT
V gene: TRBV7-2; clone size: .; J gene: TRBJ2-1; D gene: .; CDR3 protein: CASSPSGGYSYNEQFF; CDR3 DNA: TGTGCCAGCAGCCCCTCCGGCGGGTACTCCTACAATGAGCAGTTCTTC
V gene: TRBV5-5; clone size: .; J gene: TRBJ2-1; D gene: .; CDR3 protein: CASSWNNEQFF; CDR3 DNA: TGTGCCAGCAGCTGGAACAATGAGCAGTTCTTC
V gene: TRBV27; clone size: .; J gene: TRBJ1-5; D gene: .; CDR3 protein: CASTPGLNQPQHF; CDR3 DNA: TGTGCCAGCACACCGGGACTCAATCAGCCCCAGCATTTT
V gene: TRBV4-1; clone size: few; J gene: TRBJ1-1; D gene: .; CDR3 protein: CASSQDIRGRVEAFF; CDR3 DNA: TGCGCCAGCAGCCAAGACATAAGGGGGAGAGTCGAAGCTTTCTTT
V gene: TRBV5-6; clone size: .; J gene: TRBJ2-2; D gene: .; CDR3 protein: CASSAEKTFGRYTGELFF; CDR3 DNA: TGTGCCAGCAGCGCTGAAAAAACGTTCGGGCGGTACACCGGGGAGCTGTTTTTT
V gene: TRBV6-5; clone size: .; J gene: TRBJ1-5; D gene: .; CDR3 protein: CASRPYLSNQPQHF; CDR3 DNA: TGTGCCAGCCGCCCTTATCTAAGCAATCAGCCCCAGCATTTT
V gene: TRBV7-2; clone size: .; J gene: TRBJ1-2; D gene: .; CDR3 protein: CASSPNNYGYTF; CDR3 DNA: TGTGCCAGCAGCCCGAATAACTATGGCTACACCTTC
V gene: TRBV5-1; clone size: .; J gene: TRBJ2-1; D gene: .; CDR3 protein: CASSFTSFRNEQFF; CDR3 DNA: TGCGCCAGCAGCTTCACTAGTTTTAGGAATGAGCAGTTCTTC
V gene: TRBV27; clone size: once; J gene: TRBJ2-7; D gene: .; CDR3 protein: CASSLTFFSYEQYF; CDR3 DNA: TGTGCCAGCAGTTTAACTTTCTTCTCCTACGAGCAGTACTTC
V gene: TRBV5-1; clone size: .; J gene: TRBJ2-5; D gene: TRBD1; CDR3 protein: CASSATGGGETQYF; CDR3 DNA: TGCGCCAGCAGCGCTACAGGGGGCGGAGAGACCCAGTACTTC
V gene: TRBV6-5; clone size: .; J gene: TRBJ2-6; D gene: .; CDR3 protein: CASSLTASGANVLTF; CDR3 DNA: TGTGCCAGCAGTTTGACAGCCTCTGGGGCCAACGTCCTGACTTTC
V gene: TRBV6-4; clone size: .; J gene: TRBJ1-6; D gene: .; CDR3 protein: CASSDLGRAGSPLHF; CDR3 DNA: TGTGCCAGCAGTGACTTAGGCAGGGCTGGCTCACCCCTCCACTTT
V gene: TRBV6-5; clone size: .; J gene: TRBJ2-1; D gene: .; CDR3 protein: CASSYSQGGSNEQFF; CDR3 DNA: TGTGCCAGCAGTTACTCCCAGGGGGGGTCCAATGAGCAGTTCTTC
V gene: TRBV27; clone size: .; J gene: TRBJ2-7; D gene: .; CDR3 protein: CASSFLGGGYEQYF; CDR3 DNA: TGTGCCAGCAGCTTCCTTGGCGGAGGCTACGAGCAGTACTTC
V gene: TRBV6-4; clone size: .; J gene: TRBJ2-3; D gene: .; CDR3 protein: CASSRTGESADTQYF; CDR3 DNA: TGTGCCAGCAGCCGGACGGGGGAGTCGGCAGATACGCAGTATTTT
V gene: TRBV19; clone size: once; J gene: TRBJ1-1; D gene: .; CDR3 protein: CASSIGGGTEAFF; CDR3 DNA: TGTGCCAGTAGTATAGGGGGCGGCACTGAAGCTTTCTTT
V gene: TRBV10-3; clone size: .; J gene: TRBJ1-1; D gene: .; CDR3 protein: CAIRGGATEAFF; CDR3 DNA: TGTGCCATCAGGGGGGGGGCCACTGAAGCTTTCTTT
V gene: TRBV5-1; clone size: few; J gene: TRBJ2-3; D gene: .; CDR3 protein: CASSPVVGGGTDTQYF; CDR3 DNA: TGCGCCAGCAGCCCCGTGGTGGGAGGTGGCACAGATACGCAGTATTTT
V gene: TRBV6-5; clone size: .; J gene: TRBJ1-2; D gene: TRBD1; CDR3 protein: CASSYLRTGGSYGYTF; CDR3 DNA: TGTGCCAGCAGTTACTTGAGGACAGGGGGCTCCTATGGCTACACCTTC
V gene: TRBV5-1; clone size: .; J gene: TRBJ2-5; D gene: .; CDR3 protein: CASSFGQQETQYF; CDR3 DNA: TGCGCCAGCAGCTTTGGGCAGCAAGAGACCCAGTACTTC
V gene: TRBV11-3; clone size: .; J gene: TRBJ1-2; D gene: .; CDR3 protein: CASSLGDYGYTF; CDR3 DNA: TGTGCCAGCAGCTTGGGGGACTATGGCTACACCTTC
V gene: TRBV6-4; clone size: .; J gene: TRBJ2-1; D gene: TRBD2; CDR3 protein: CASSETSGVYNEQFF; CDR3 DNA: TGTGCCAGCAGTGAAACTAGCGGGGTGTACAATGAGCAGTTCTTC